This entry lists 19 T cell receptor beta chains sequenced from one sample in a study of blood T cell repertoires in COVID-19 (TCRdb year 2020). Receptor amplification or capture employed the immunoSEQ multiplex PCR assay. The source is immuneACCESS, and TCRdb retained only in-frame sequences with V and J called. Part of the clones is not carried over; for the studies checked, unresolved V genes explain less than half of this, and the remainder is unexplained. This sample lists more than 350,000 clones; about 90% were detected once. Together, the top ten hold about 3% of the sample. The sequencing sample was made of peripheral blood. The receptor source for this set is a woman in her thirties with COVID-19, enrolled during active disease.

This rearrangement joins TRBV3-1 (or the pseudogene TRBV3-2) to TRBJ2-7; D ambiguous. In germline, CDR1 is LGHDT, CDR2 YNNKEL (reference sequence). The CDR3 covers 13 residues. The V and J ends lost 4 bases and 2 bases respectively, with 9 bases between them. CDR3 protein: CASSRHRAYEQYF. As DNA, the CDR3 is TGTGCCAGCAGCCGACACAGAGCCTACGAGCAGTACTTC.

This chain connects TRBV11-3 to TRBJ2-1; 13 positions match TRBD2. Germline V lookup: CDR1 SGHNT, CDR2 YENEEA. Trimming at V came to 4 bases and at J to 0 bases, leaving 12 bases not matched to a gene. The CDR3 sequence is 20 residues long. In DNA, the CDR3 is TGTGCCAGCAGCTCTTCCCGGGGACTAGCGGGGCGCCGCTCCTACAATGAGCAGTTCTTC. It is translated as CASSSSRGLAGRRSYNEQFF.

Written as DNA, the CDR3 is TGTGCCAGCTCCCATGGGCTGTTCACTGAAGCTTTCTTT. As protein: CASSHGLFTEAFF. This chain links TRBV7-2 with TRBJ1-1; unclear D gene. Trimming took 8 bases from V and 4 from J, leaving 14 bases between them. This CDR3 is 13 amino acids long. Germline V CDR1 and CDR2: SGHTA, FQGNSA.

The chain joins TRBV27 to TRBJ2-7; 9 bases match TRBD1. The CDR3 is made up of 18 amino acids. Looked up from germline, CDR1 is MNHEY and CDR2 is SMNVEV (reference sequence). Trimming at V came to 0 bases and at J to 3 bases, leaving 12 bases not matched to a gene. The CDR3 coding sequence is TGTGCCAGCAGTTTATCGTTGGTTTATGGGGACAGGGTCTACGAGCAGTACTTC. Translation: CASSLSLVYGDRVYEQYF.

The rearrangement links TRBV10-3 to TRBJ2-3, with TRBD1 as a possible D gene (5 bases). V lost 0 bases and J 4 bases, leaving 20 bases between the germline ends. CDR1 is ENHRY, CDR2 SYGVKD, per germline. The CDR3 loop spans 18 amino acids. The CDR3 loop reads CAISESSPLGVAADTQYF. In nucleotides, the CDR3 is TGTGCCATCAGTGAGTCGTCCCCCCTAGGGGTGGCTGCAGATACGCAGTATTTT.

V gene TRBV19 combines with J gene TRBJ1-1; 10 bases line up with TRBD1. The germline V gene encodes CDR1 LNHDA and CDR2 SQIVND (reference sequence). Trimming took 3 bases from V and 5 from J; bases not matched to a gene: 12. The CDR3 contains 17 residues. CDR3 residues: CASSISWDRGGGTEAFF. CDR3 in DNA: TGTGCCAGTAGTATTTCCTGGGACAGGGGTGGGGGAACTGAAGCTTTCTTT.

This rearrangement joins TRBV2 to TRBJ2-2; the match to TRBD2 covers 10 bases. The germline CDR1 and CDR2 sequences are SNHLY and FYNNEI. The V segment lost 4 bases and the J segment 6 bases; nucleotides outside the gene matches: 5. CDR3 length: 15 amino acids. CDR3: CASSVQAGGPGELFF. The DNA for the CDR3 is TGTGCCAGCAGTGTTCAAGCGGGGGGGCCCGGGGAGCTGTTTTTT.

The rearrangement joins TRBV19 to TRBJ1-4, with D possibly being TRBD1 (5 bases). The germline V gene encodes CDR1 LNHDA and CDR2 SQIVND (reference sequence). Deletions cut 6 bases from V and 7 bases from J, with 18 bases between. The CDR3 consists of 15 residues. CDR3 sequence: CASSASRVESEKLFF. CDR3 coding DNA: TGTGCCAGTAGCGCAAGCAGGGTAGAGAGTGAAAAACTGTTTTTT.

J is TRBJ2-1 and V is TRBV4-3; no clear D gene. V lost 0 bases and J lost 2, with 11 bases in between. This CDR3 has 16 amino acids. Germline assignment: CDR1 LGHNA and CDR2 YSLEER. The CDR3 coding sequence is TGCGCCAGCAGCCAAGATCCCGGGTCCACCTACAATGAGCAGTTCTTC. Translating it yields CASSQDPGSTYNEQFF.

The chain uses TRBV30 and TRBJ2-1; 10 bases are a match to TRBD2. From germline, CDR1 is GTSNPN and CDR2 SVGIG (reference sequence). The CDR3 is 14 residues long. V trimming: 1 base; J trimming: 8 bases; junction bases outside the gene matches: 5. This CDR3 is CAWSGLAGVHEQFF. The CDR3 DNA reads TGTGCCTGGAGTGGGCTAGCGGGAGTCCATGAGCAGTTCTTC.

In this sample, this clone turned up a few times. This sequence joins TRBV7-2 and TRBJ1-6, with D unclear. Trimming removed 1 base from V and 10 bases from J, with 11 bases in between. From germline, CDR1 is SGHTA and CDR2 FQGNSA. The CDR3 covers 14 residues. DNA of the CDR3: TGTGCCAGCAGCTTAGTCGGGGTTACATCACCCCTCCACTTT. This codes for CASSLVGVTSPLHF. Complete variable domain (other parts from reference TRBV7-2 and TRBJ1-6): GAGVSQSPSNKVTEKGKDVELRCDPISGHTALYWYRQSLGQGLEFLIYFQGNSAPDKSGLPSDRFSAERTGGSVSTLTIQRTQQEDSAVYLCASSLVGVTSPLHFGNGTRLTVT.

For the CDR3, the DNA is TGCGCCAGCAGTGTTGCCCTGACAGGGCGAGGCACCGGGGAGCTGTTTTTT. Its protein product is CASSVALTGRGTGELFF. This chain joins TRBV10-1 and TRBJ2-2, with TRBD1 identical over 7 bases. V gave up 4 bases and J gave up 4 bases; unmatched junction bases: 12. CDR1 and CDR2 from the germline V gene are WNHNN and SYGVQD (reference sequence). The CDR3 runs to 17 residues.

The chain is built from TRBV7-2 and TRBJ2-3, with 16 nucleotides matching TRBD2. The germline CDR1 and CDR2 sequences are SGHTA and FQGNSA. The V segment lost 0 bases and the J segment 6 bases; nucleotides outside the gene matches: 3. CDR3 length equals 17 residues. CDR3 region: CASSLAGLAGGGDTQYF. Written as DNA, the CDR3 is TGTGCCAGCAGCTTAGCGGGACTAGCGGGAGGGGGGGATACGCAGTATTTT.

The rearrangement joins TRBV29-1 to TRBJ1-1; 7 nucleotides align to TRBD1. The CDR3 contains 13 residues. Germline CDR1 and CDR2: SQVTM and ANQGSEA. The trim removed 6 bases at V and 4 bases at J, leaving 8 bases unmatched. As DNA, the CDR3 is TGCAGCGTCGGGAATGAGGGGGCCACTGAAGCTTTCTTT. Amino acids: CSVGNEGATEAFF.

The chain recombines TRBV7-2 with TRBJ1-1; possible D gene TRBD1, 5 bases. The germline V gene has CDR1 SGHTA and CDR2 FQGNSA. V gave up 4 bases and J gave up 4 bases, with 16 bases separating them. The CDR3 extends over 15 amino acids. CDR3 coding DNA: TGTGCCAGCAGCTCGGGCGCAGGGAGGAGCACTGAAGCTTTCTTT. It translates to CASSSGAGRSTEAFF.

This chain connects TRBV28 to TRBJ1-2; no clear D gene. V lost 2 bases, J lost 8 bases, and 15 bases lay in between. This CDR3 has 14 amino acids. Germline loops: CDR1 MDHEN, CDR2 SYDVKM. The CDR3 nucleotides read TGTGCCAGCAGTTTAGGTTTGAGGCTCCGGGGCTACACCTTC. The encoded protein is CASSLGLRLRGYTF.

This sequence joins TRBV14 and TRBJ2-1, with D unresolved. The CDR3 extends over 13 amino acids. From germline, CDR1 is SGHDN and CDR2 FVKESK. Trimming stripped 1 base from V and 3 bases from J, with 4 bases between. CDR3 region: CASSQAYYNEQFF. The DNA of the CDR3 is TGTGCCAGCAGCCAAGCCTACTACAATGAGCAGTTCTTC.

V usage is TRBV1 and J usage is TRBJ2-3; TRBD2, the table's D call, lacks a check against the DNA. TRBV1 is recorded as a pseudogene. This CDR3 comprises 23 residues. CDR3 protein: CTSSQDPPRESLVWRTNTDTQYF. CDR3 in DNA: TGCACCAGCAGCCAAGATCCTCCTCGGGAGAGCCTAGTCTGGCGGACAAACACAGATACGCAGTATTTT.

This sequence joins TRBV29-1 and TRBJ2-3, with TRBD1 identical over 8 bases. The trim removed 4 bases at V and 5 bases at J, leaving 5 bases unmatched. Germline CDR1 SQVTM, CDR2 ANQGSEA. CDR3 length equals 13 residues. The chain's CDR3 is CSVGQGLVDTQYF. In DNA, the CDR3 is TGCAGCGTTGGACAGGGGTTGGTAGATACGCAGTATTTT.